This entry concerns a single T cell receptor (beta chain). The clone's antigen remains unknown. No quality values exist for individual bases; no much larger clone is one base distant. The data are from a study of control samples from healthy donors and cancer patients (dated by TCRdb to about 2020). The CDR3 runs 15 amino acids, cysteine and phenylalanine included. CDR3 DNA only is kept here, 45 bases in frame from base 1. Between the V and J ends, shortened by 0 bases and 8 bases respectively, the junction contains 12 bases. Looking up the germline V gene yields CDR1 KGHDR and CDR2 SFDVKD. Libraries were constructed by the immunoSEQ multiplex PCR assay. TCRdb took this table from immuneACCESS and kept in-frame rearrangements with V and J called. Such tables lack part of the clones; where checked against another copy, unresolved V genes explain under half of the gap, and the rest is unexplained. For this sample there are approximately 120,000 clones; 90% appear just once. The top ten hold 3.5% to 4.5% of the sample.

This clonotype was sampled from a human donor in good health. The donor label of this sample is uncertain. The sequenced sample was blood. The chain employs TRBV24-1 and TRBJ2-2; a confident D gene designation cannot be given. The encoded CDR3 is CATSDLRVGSGELFF. The sequenced DNA is TGTGCCACCAGTGATTTGCGCGTGGGGTCGGGGGAGCTGTTTTTT.